Presented here are 23 T cell receptor beta chains from one specimen sequenced in a study of CD8 T cells in ankylosing spondylitis. TCRdb used MiXCR to reprocess the 5' RACE reads, holding one entry per CDR3 protein. The sample has some 6,000 distinct CDR3 sequences, 2.1% seen once. The sequenced sample consisted of blood, either unsorted or a sorted T cell fraction (not recorded which). These receptors were taken from a male donor with ankylosing spondylitis or in good health (not recorded which).

By frequency in the sample, this clonotype is large. The chain employs TRBV9 and TRBJ2-3; TRBD2 agrees at 8 bases. CDR3 length: 19 residues. The germline V gene has CDR1 SGDLS and CDR2 YYNGEE. V lost 3 bases to trimming and J lost 6 bases; unmatched junction nucleotides: 21. Written as DNA, the CDR3 is TGTGCCAGCAGCGGAGGGGTCCCAGCCTCAGCGGGAGTCCGGGATACGCAGTATTTT. It is translated as CASSGGVPASAGVRDTQYF.

This clonotype has ten or more counts. The rearrangement links TRBV9 to TRBJ2-5, with 9 bases that match TRBD2. The CDR3 totals 16 residues. Trimming at V came to 0 bases and at J to 4 bases, leaving 7 bases not matched to a gene. The V gene's germline CDR1 is SGDLS and CDR2 YYNGEE. CDR3 loop: CASSVGSSGRAETQYF. CDR3 coding DNA: TGTGCCAGCAGCGTAGGTAGTAGCGGGAGAGCAGAGACCCAGTACTTC.

There are many counts of this clonotype. The chain uses TRBV9 and TRBJ2-1, with 8 positions matching TRBD2. The CDR3 has 16 residues. V lost 0 bases and J lost 3; bases outside the gene matches: 5. Per the germline V gene, CDR1 is SGDLS and CDR2 is YYNGEE. In nucleotides, the CDR3 is TGTGCCAGCAGCGTAGCCGGTCTAGCGGGCTACAATGAGCAGTTCTTC. This gives the protein CASSVAGLAGYNEQFF.

By sample fraction, this clonotype is medium-sized. This chain uses TRBV9 with TRBJ1-2; 9 bases align to TRBD1. V shed 4 bases and J 2 bases; nucleotides not matched to a gene: 3. This CDR3 is 14 amino acids long. Germline V lookup: CDR1 SGDLS, CDR2 YYNGEE. CDR3 sequence: CASSTGQGNYGYTF. DNA of the CDR3: TGTGCCAGCAGCACGGGACAGGGAAACTATGGCTACACCTTC.

This clonotype was seen ten or more times. The chain combines TRBV9 with TRBJ2-2; perhaps TRBD1 as D (6 bases). V was shortened by 1 base and J by 7 bases, with 14 bases between the two germline ends. Germline V gene data show CDR1 as SGDLS and CDR2 as YYNGEE. The CDR3 has 15 residues. The CDR3 loop is CASSVQDSNLGELFF. Written as DNA, the CDR3 is TGTGCCAGCAGCGTACAGGACAGCAATCTCGGGGAGCTGTTTTTT.

In this sample, this clonotype turned up many times. The chain joins TRBV9 to TRBJ2-7, with D tentatively TRBD1 (6 bases). This CDR3 spans 15 amino acids. Germline values: CDR1 SGDLS, CDR2 YYNGEE. The V gene lost 4 bases and the J gene lost 2 bases, with 16 bases spanning the gap. The CDR3 bases are TGTGCCAGCAGCTCAAGCGCAGGGGTTCCCTACGAGCAGTACTTC. This codes for CASSSSAGVPYEQYF.

This clonotype is categorized as medium-sized. The gene calls are TRBV21-1 and TRBJ1-5. TRBV21-1 is annotated as a pseudogene. The CDR3 is made up of 16 amino acids. The CDR3 reads CASTSYAVVSNQPQHF. The CDR3 DNA reads as TGTGCCAGCACCTCCTACGCGGTTGTCAGCAATCAGCCCCAGCATTTT.

This clonotype occurred many times. The chain carries TRBV9 and TRBJ1-3, with TRBD1 identical over 8 bases. The CDR3 loop spans 16 amino acids. The V segment lost 0 bases and the J segment 7 bases; nucleotides outside the gene matches: 9. Germline CDR1 SGDLS, CDR2 YYNGEE. In DNA, the CDR3 is TGTGCCAGCAGCGTAGATGGCAGGGGGCTCGAGAACACCATATATTTT. Amino acid sequence: CASSVDGRGLENTIYF.

This clonotype is termed medium-sized. The chain couples TRBV9 to TRBJ2-1; the match to TRBD2 covers 9 bases. The CDR3 totals 16 residues. Trimming took 2 bases from V and 4 from J; bases not matched to a gene: 7. CDR1 and CDR2 from the germline V gene are SGDLS and YYNGEE. The CDR3 protein is CASSVKLAGVYNEQFF. The CDR3 DNA reads TGTGCCAGCAGCGTTAAACTAGCGGGCGTTTACAATGAGCAGTTCTTC.

This clonotype has ten or more counts. This chain connects TRBV9 to TRBJ2-3; 8 nucleotides align to TRBD2. CDR3 length equals 15 residues. Germline assignment: CDR1 SGDLS and CDR2 YYNGEE. J lost 2 bases, V lost 4 bases, and 6 bases had no gene match. The CDR3 DNA follows: TGTGCCAGCAGCCCCATAGCGGGGCCCACAGATACGCAGTATTTT. It translates to CASSPIAGPTDTQYF. The full variable domain, in which reference TRBV9 and TRBJ2-3 provide the parts outside the CDR3, is DSGVTQTPKHLITATGQRVTLRCSPRSGDLSVYWYQQSLDQGLQFLIQYYNGEERAKGNILERFSAQQFPDLHSELNLSSLELGDSALYFCASSPIAGPTDTQYFGPGTRLTVL.

This clonotype has at least ten counts. The V and J genes are TRBV9 and TRBJ2-5; 7 nucleotides line up with TRBD2. Germline trimming cut 4 bases from V and 0 bases from J; bases unmatched to any gene: 12. The CDR3 totals 17 residues. The germline V gene encodes CDR1 SGDLS and CDR2 YYNGEE. In DNA, the CDR3 is TGTGCCAGCAGCCCTTCCAAGGTAGCGGGCCACCAAGAGACCCAGTACTTC. Translation: CASSPSKVAGHQETQYF.

This clonotype was detected many times. This chain connects TRBV9 to TRBJ2-1; TRBD2 aligns across 15 bases. Trimming removed 4 bases from V and 10 bases from J; junction bases left unmatched: 18. In germline, CDR1 is SGDLS, CDR2 YYNGEE. This CDR3 is built from 19 residues. The chain's CDR3 is CASSPRDGLTGLAGGEQFF. The DNA for the CDR3 is TGTGCCAGCAGCCCTAGGGACGGGCTAACGGGACTAGCGGGAGGCGAGCAGTTCTTC.

By its share, this clonotype is medium-sized. The chain links TRBV9 to TRBJ2-6; 7 bases are shared with TRBD1. Germline lookup yields CDR1 SGDLS and CDR2 YYNGEE. The CDR3 covers 19 residues. Trimming at V came to 3 bases and at J to 0 bases, leaving 12 bases not matched to a gene. DNA of the CDR3: TGTGCCAGCAGCGAGCCTCCCGGGACAGTGATCTCTGGGGCCAACGTCCTGACTTTC. This gives the protein CASSEPPGTVISGANVLTF.

This clonotype showed up many times. The chain couples TRBV9 to TRBJ2-1, with 9 bases lining up with TRBD2. From germline, CDR1 is SGDLS and CDR2 YYNGEE. The CDR3 spans 18 residues. J lost 12 bases, V lost 0 bases, and 19 bases had no gene match. CDR3 in amino acids: CASSVEFGGRATPQRQFF. The CDR3 DNA reads as TGTGCCAGCAGCGTAGAGTTCGGCGGGAGGGCCACTCCCCAACGGCAGTTCTTC. The full variable domain, in which reference TRBV9 and TRBJ2-1 provide the parts outside the CDR3, is DSGVTQTPKHLITATGQRVTLRCSPRSGDLSVYWYQQSLDQGLQFLIQYYNGEERAKGNILERFSAQQFPDLHSELNLSSLELGDSALYFCASSVEFGGRATPQRQFFGPGTRLTVL.

There are many counts of this clonotype. CDR3 sequence: CASSVGRFGTTEMNTEAFF. CDR3 sequence (DNA): TGTGCCAGCAGCGTAGGTCGGTTCGGGACAACCGAGATGAACACTGAAGCTTTCTTT. The chain links TRBV9 to TRBJ1-1; tentative D call: TRBD1 (6 bases). The CDR3 sequence is 19 residues long. CDR1 is SGDLS and CDR2 is YYNGEE in the germline V gene. Trimming took off 0 bases at V and 0 bases at J, with 21 bases between the two ends. The variable domain in full, with the rest retrieved from reference TRBV9 and TRBJ1-1, is DSGVTQTPKHLITATGQRVTLRCSPRSGDLSVYWYQQSLDQGLQFLIQYYNGEERAKGNILERFSAQQFPDLHSELNLSSLELGDSALYFCASSVGRFGTTEMNTEAFFGQGTRLTVV.

This clonotype was picked up many times. This rearrangement joins TRBV9 to TRBJ2-3; 10 nucleotides line up with TRBD2. Germline V gene data show CDR1 as SGDLS and CDR2 as YYNGEE. Trimming removed 3 bases from V and 3 bases from J; junction bases left unmatched: 10. This CDR3 has 17 residues. The DNA for the CDR3 is TGTGCCAGCAGCGCTGAAGGGCTAGCGGGGGATACAGATACGCAGTATTTT. Encoded protein: CASSAEGLAGDTDTQYF.

Note on this clonotype: A much larger clone lies one base from this, so it may be a read error. The genes are TRBV9 and TRBJ1-1; D ambiguous. The CDR3 sequence is 10 residues long. The germline CDR1 and CDR2 sequences are SGDLS and YYNGEE. The CDR3 loop reads CASSGVETFF. CDR3 bases: TGTGCCAGCAGCGGCGTTGAAACTTTCTTT.

This clonotype was detected ten times or more. V and J are TRBV9 and TRBJ2-1; D possibly corresponds to TRBD1 (6 bases). In germline, CDR1 is SGDLS, CDR2 YYNGEE. The CDR3 contains 13 residues. Deletions cut 0 bases from V and 10 bases from J, with 11 bases between. The CDR3 DNA is TGTGCCAGCAGCGTAGACAGGGCCGGGGAGCAGTTCTTC. This gives the protein CASSVDRAGEQFF.

This clonotype was detected ten times or more. The V call is TRBV9, the J call TRBJ2-1; TRBD2 agrees at 14 bases. From germline, CDR1 is SGDLS and CDR2 YYNGEE. Unmatched junction bases numbered 9, after V lost 4 bases and J lost 6 bases. This CDR3 is 17 amino acids long. The CDR3 region is CASSLGLAGEWSNEQFF. CDR3 coding DNA: TGTGCCAGCAGCCTGGGACTAGCGGGAGAGTGGTCCAATGAGCAGTTCTTC.

At least ten counts were recorded for this clonotype. V and J are TRBV9 and TRBJ2-6, with 9 bases that match TRBD2. This CDR3 region has 17 residues. CDR1 is SGDLS, CDR2 YYNGEE, per germline. V shed 4 bases, J shed 5 bases, and the junction held 10 bases outside the gene matches. In nucleotides, the CDR3 is TGTGCCAGCAGCCCCCAGGGTAGCGGGAGTTGGGCCAACGTCCTGACTTTC. Translated, it gives CASSPQGSGSWANVLTF. Complete variable domain (other parts from reference TRBV9 and TRBJ2-6): DSGVTQTPKHLITATGQRVTLRCSPRSGDLSVYWYQQSLDQGLQFLIQYYNGEERAKGNILERFSAQQFPDLHSELNLSSLELGDSALYFCASSPQGSGSWANVLTFGAGSRLTVL.

This clonotype is medium-sized by share. This rearrangement joins TRBV9 to TRBJ2-7; a weak D match, TRBD2 (6 bases). Looked up from germline, CDR1 is SGDLS and CDR2 is YYNGEE. The CDR3 sequence is 15 residues long. V was clipped by 3 bases and J by 5 bases, with 18 bases between them. The CDR3 sequence: CASSGGRDLSDEQYF. As DNA, the CDR3 is TGTGCCAGCAGCGGCGGCCGGGACTTATCTGACGAGCAGTACTTC.

This clonotype was observed many times. The DNA for the CDR3 is TGTGCCAGCAGCGGGCCCCCGGGCTACGAGCAGTACTTC. This translates into CASSGPPGYEQYF. This chain joins TRBV9 and TRBJ2-7; no clear D gene. Germline V gene lookup returns CDR1 SGDLS and CDR2 YYNGEE. The CDR3 runs to 13 residues. Trimming pared 3 bases from V and 3 bases from J, leaving 10 bases between.

This clonotype appeared many times. For the CDR3, the DNA is TGTGCCAGCAGCCTCCGGACTAGCGGGACCTCGAACACCGGGGAGCTGTTTTTT. Protein product: CASSLRTSGTSNTGELFF. The chain combines TRBV9 with TRBJ2-2; 12 bases fit TRBD2. Per germline, CDR1 SGDLS and CDR2 YYNGEE. After removal of 4 bases from V and 0 bases from J, the junction contained 7 bases not matched to a gene. The CDR3 runs to 18 residues.